These 27 T cell receptor beta chains were all obtained from the same sample, sequenced in a study of blood T cell repertoires in COVID-19. Sequenced by immunoSEQ multiplex PCR; TCRdb stores in-frame clones only, minus some. The sample contains 180,000 or so clones, around four fifths of which appear only once. Source material: peripheral blood. Receptors were obtained from a woman between 65 and 79 years old with COVID-19, enrolled during active disease.

This clone occurred once. The chain uses TRBV28 and TRBJ2-7; 7 nucleotides match TRBD1. Per germline, CDR1 MDHEN and CDR2 SYDVKM. CDR3 length: 15 residues. Trimming removed 4 bases from V and 1 base from J; junction bases left unmatched: 7. The DNA of the CDR3 is TGTGCCAGCAGTTACTCAACAGGGGCTTCCTACGAGCAGTACTTC. This translates into CASSYSTGASYEQYF.

V gene TRBV7-8 combines with J gene TRBJ1-1; 9 bases line up with TRBD1. The length of the CDR3 is 15 residues. Germline V gene lookup returns CDR1 SGHVS and CDR2 FQNEAQ. After removal of 1 base from V and 1 base from J, the junction contained 1 base not matched to a gene. The CDR3 DNA reads as TGTGCCAGCAGCTTAGGGGACAGGGCGAACACTGAAGCTTTCTTT. Its translation is CASSLGDRANTEAFF. The variable domain in full, with the rest retrieved from reference TRBV7-8 and TRBJ1-1, is GAGVSQSPRYKVAKRGQDVALRCDPISGHVSLFWYQQALGQGPEFLTYFQNEAQLDKSGLPSDRFFAERPEGSVSTLKIQRTQQEDSAVYLCASSLGDRANTEAFFGQGTRLTVV.

This clone was observed a few times. The CDR3 region is CASGQGLADGVSFF. The CDR3 DNA follows: TGTGCCAGCGGACAAGGGTTGGCAGATGGGGTGTCTTTCTTT. V and J are TRBV9 and TRBJ1-1; TRBD1 might be the D (5 bases). The CDR3 is made up of 14 amino acids. The ends were cut back, 7 bases at V and 12 bases at J, with 25 bases in the middle. CDR1 and CDR2 (germline): SGDLS, YYNGEE.

This rearrangement joins TRBV3-1 (or the pseudogene TRBV3-2) to TRBJ1-2; tentatively, D is TRBD1 (5 bases). This CDR3 is built from 13 residues. Trimming stripped 0 bases from V and 7 bases from J, with 9 bases between. CDR1 is LGHDT and CDR2 is YNNKEL in the germline V gene (reference sequence). CDR3 amino acids: CASSQDLRGGYTF. In DNA form, the CDR3 reads TGTGCCAGCAGCCAAGATCTAAGGGGTGGCTACACCTTC.

The V gene is TRBV19, the J gene TRBJ1-5, with D possibly TRBD1 on 6 matching bases. This CDR3 region has 16 residues. Trimming shortened V by 8 bases and J by 1 base, and 18 bases separated the two germline ends. Germline V CDR1 and CDR2: LNHDA, SQIVND (reference sequence). The CDR3 sequence is CASEGEGIRSNQPQHF. In DNA, the CDR3 is TGTGCCAGTGAGGGGGAAGGGATAAGGAGCAATCAGCCCCAGCATTTT.

The chain couples TRBV29-1 to TRBJ2-5; 13 positions match TRBD2. Germline V gene data show CDR1 as SQVTM and CDR2 as ANQGSEA. CDR3 length equals 14 residues. The V and J ends lost 7 bases and 5 bases, in that order; junction bases with no gene match: 7. The CDR3 sequence is CSGYTSGRGETQYF. CDR3 sequence (DNA): TGCAGCGGTTATACTAGCGGGAGGGGCGAGACCCAGTACTTC.

This clone was seen only a few times. This sequence joins TRBV19 and TRBJ1-2, with TRBD1 matching over 7 bases. The CDR3 is made up of 14 amino acids. The germline gives CDR1 LNHDA, CDR2 SQIVND (reference sequence). Trimming took 7 bases from V and 1 from J; bases not matched to a gene: 6. The CDR3 DNA reads TGTGCCAGTACCGGACAGGAGCTTAACTATGGCTACACCTTC. It encodes CASTGQELNYGYTF.

The rearrangement joins TRBV5-5 to TRBJ2-7, with D possibly TRBD2 on 6 matching bases. This CDR3 has 15 amino acids. Between the trimmed V and J ends, which lost 7 bases and 3 bases, there was a span of 20 bases. Germline CDR1 is SGHKS and CDR2 is YYEKEE (reference sequence). The CDR3 sequence is CASGPWGGNYYEQYF. CDR3 in DNA: TGTGCCAGCGGACCATGGGGCGGGAACTACTACGAGCAGTACTTC. Together with reference TRBV5-5 and TRBJ2-7, the CDR3 gives the full variable domain: DAGVTQSPTHLIKTRGQQVTLRCSPISGHKSVSWYQQVLGQGPQFIFQYYEKEERGRGNFPDRFSARQFPNYSSELNVNALLLGDSALYLCASGPWGGNYYEQYFGPGTRLTVT.

The rearrangement joins TRBV3-1 (or the pseudogene TRBV3-2) to TRBJ1-3, with TRBD1 matching 8 bases. V shed 2 bases, J shed 3 bases, and the junction held 3 bases outside the gene matches. The CDR3 contains 15 residues. Germline CDR1 is LGHDT and CDR2 is YNNKEL (reference sequence). For the CDR3, the DNA is TGTGCCAGCAGCCAATCCGACAGGGGTGGAAACACCATATATTTT. It encodes CASSQSDRGGNTIYF.

This clone occurred once. The rearrangement joins TRBV3-1 (or the pseudogene TRBV3-2) to TRBJ1-5; 9 positions match TRBD1. The V and J ends lost 2 bases and 8 bases, in that order; junction bases with no gene match: 4. From germline, CDR1 is LGHDT and CDR2 YNNKEL (reference sequence). The CDR3 loop spans 14 amino acids. CDR3 sequence: CASSQNRGLEPQHF. The CDR3, as DNA: TGTGCCAGCAGCCAAAACAGGGGGCTGGAGCCCCAGCATTTT.

This chain uses TRBV19 with TRBJ2-1; D is possibly TRBD1 (5 bases). With 4 bases removed from V and 7 bases from J, the gap between germline ends came to 11 bases. CDR1 is LNHDA and CDR2 is SQIVND in the germline V gene (reference sequence). The CDR3 loop spans 13 amino acids. The CDR3 coding sequence is TGTGCCAGTAGTACCCCTACAGGTAATGAGCAGTTCTTC. Encoded protein: CASSTPTGNEQFF.

The chain carries TRBV19 and TRBJ1-1, with TRBD1 as a possible D gene (6 bases). V shed 4 bases and J shed 0 bases, with 15 bases lying between them. CDR1 and CDR2 (germline): LNHDA, SQIVND (reference sequence). The length of the CDR3 is 16 residues. The CDR3 loop is CASSTVPDSLNTEAFF. The CDR3 DNA follows: TGTGCCAGTAGTACTGTTCCGGACAGCTTGAACACTGAAGCTTTCTTT.

This chain connects TRBV6-4 to TRBJ1-6; 8 bases match TRBD1. Germline-derived CDR1 and CDR2 are MRHNA and SNTAGT. Germline trimming cut 5 bases from V and 10 bases from J; bases unmatched to any gene: 7. The CDR3 extends over 14 amino acids. CDR3 sequence reads: CASSTDRGGSPLHF. The CDR3 region has the DNA TGTGCCAGCAGTACCGACAGGGGCGGGTCACCCCTCCACTTT.

The rearrangement links TRBV27 to TRBJ2-3, with 9 bases matching TRBD2. Germline V CDR1 and CDR2: MNHEY, SMNVEV (reference sequence). J was trimmed by 5 bases and V by 5 bases; bases with no gene match: 14. The CDR3 sequence is 17 residues long. DNA of the CDR3: TGTGCCAGCAGTGGGGGATGGGGCGGGAGGGCCAGAGATACGCAGTATTTT. Amino acids: CASSGGWGGRARDTQYF.

The rearrangement links TRBV6-6 to TRBJ2-1, with 14 bases fitting TRBD2. Trimming removed 5 bases from V and 8 bases from J; junction bases left unmatched: 2. This CDR3 spans 14 amino acids. Looked up from germline, CDR1 is MNHNY and CDR2 is SVGAGI (reference sequence). This chain's CDR3 is CASSPGLAGDEQFF. CDR3 in DNA: TGTGCCAGCAGTCCGGGACTAGCGGGAGATGAGCAGTTCTTC.

This chain links TRBV28 with TRBJ2-1; possibly TRBD2 for D (6 bases). Per the germline V gene, CDR1 is MDHEN and CDR2 is SYDVKM. Trimming left V 2 bases short and J 4 bases short, with 15 bases between. The CDR3 loop spans 16 amino acids. The chain's CDR3 is CASSLGMAGLYNEQFF. For the CDR3, the DNA is TGTGCCAGCAGTTTAGGGATGGCGGGACTTTACAATGAGCAGTTCTTC.

This chain joins TRBV19 and TRBJ2-2; TRBD1 agrees at 8 bases. From germline, CDR1 is LNHDA and CDR2 SQIVND (reference sequence). The CDR3 loop spans 13 amino acids. V lost 10 bases to trimming and J lost 3 bases; unmatched junction nucleotides: 4. The CDR3 spells CATRTGYTGELFF. The CDR3 nucleotides read TGTGCCACCCGGACAGGGTACACCGGGGAGCTGTTTTTT.

Only one count was recorded for this clone. This chain connects TRBV24-1 to TRBJ1-1; no definite D call. V gave up 6 bases and J gave up 3 bases, with 13 bases separating them. Germline V CDR1 and CDR2: KGHDR, SFDVKD. This CDR3 region has 14 residues. The DNA for the CDR3 is TGTGCCACCAGTCGAGCGGGCGGGGACACTGAAGCTTTCTTT. Its protein product is CATSRAGGDTEAFF.

The chain has TRBV25-1 and TRBJ2-5; TRBD1 aligns across 8 bases. The CDR3 runs to 17 residues. V lost 3 bases to trimming and J lost 0 bases; unmatched junction nucleotides: 9. Germline V gene data show CDR1 as MGHDK and CDR2 as SYGVNS. The CDR3 here is CASSDPDRGGYQETQYF. Written as DNA, the CDR3 is TGTGCCAGCAGTGACCCCGACAGGGGTGGCTACCAAGAGACCCAGTACTTC.

CDR3 protein: CASSLNPGGGSTDTQYF. CDR3 sequence (DNA): TGCGCCAGCAGCTTGAATCCCGGCGGGGGGAGCACAGATACGCAGTATTTT. The rearrangement links TRBV5-1 to TRBJ2-3, with 8 bases lining up with TRBD2. This CDR3 is built from 17 residues. The J segment lost 0 bases and the V segment lost 1 base, leaving 7 bases of the junction unmatched. The germline CDR1 and CDR2 sequences are SGHRS and YFSETQ.

This clone was seen more than once but under ten times. The V call is TRBV2, the J call TRBJ1-2; D unresolved. Germline CDR1 is SNHLY and CDR2 is FYNNEI. This CDR3 has 15 residues. V was clipped by 2 bases and J by 5 bases, with 15 bases between them. The CDR3 region has the DNA TGTGCCAGCAGTGAAAGTGAAAGAGGATCTTATGGCTACACCTTC. Protein sequence: CASSESERGSYGYTF.

The rearrangement links TRBV9 to TRBJ1-1; TRBD1 aligns across 8 bases. CDR3 size: 16 residues. Trimming cost V 2 bases and J 3 bases; bases outside gene matches: 9. Germline V CDR1 and CDR2: SGDLS, YYNGEE. The DNA of the CDR3 is TGTGCCAGCAGCGTCCTCTCCGGGACAGGTGACACTGAAGCTTTCTTT. Its protein product is CASSVLSGTGDTEAFF.

CDR3 nucleotide sequence: TGCAGCGGTACCAAATCAGGGGGCATGGGTGAAAAACTGTTTTTT. As protein: CSGTKSGGMGEKLFF. The V call is TRBV29-1, the J call TRBJ1-4; TRBD1 agrees at 8 bases. CDR3 length equals 15 residues. J was trimmed by 7 bases and V by 7 bases; bases with no gene match: 14. CDR1 and CDR2 (germline): SQVTM, ANQGSEA.

The chain links TRBV14 to TRBJ1-1, with 8 bases matching TRBD1. The CDR3 loop spans 16 amino acids. Germline CDR1 SGHDN, CDR2 FVKESK. V was clipped by 2 bases and J by 4 bases; unmatched bases: 9. CDR3 nucleotides: TGTGCCAGCAGCCAATTCTCAGGGGGCGCGAGCACTGAAGCTTTCTTT. It is translated as CASSQFSGGASTEAFF.

CDR3 DNA: TGTGCCAGCAGCTTACAACAATATACGCAGTATTTT. It encodes CASSLQQYTQYF. The chain is built from TRBV7-8 and TRBJ2-3; no clear D. Trimming took 2 bases from V and 7 from J, leaving 7 bases between them. The germline V gene encodes CDR1 SGHVS and CDR2 FQNEAQ. This CDR3 region has 12 residues.

This clone turned up a few times. V is TRBV10-1 and J is TRBJ1-2; tentative D call: TRBD1 (6 bases). The CDR3 length is 13 residues. The ends were cut back, 3 bases at V and 7 bases at J, with 12 bases in the middle. In germline, CDR1 is WNHNN, CDR2 SYGVQD (reference sequence). The CDR3 DNA reads as TGCGCCAGCAGTGAAAGCCTACAGGGTGGCTACACCTTC. It yields the protein CASSESLQGGYTF.

The CDR3 here is CASSLRGKDGYTF. The CDR3 DNA reads TGTGCCAGCAGTTTAAGGGGGAAAGATGGCTACACCTTC. This chain links TRBV27 with TRBJ1-2; D may be TRBD1 (6 bases). V was trimmed by 2 bases and J by 6 bases, leaving 10 bases between them. Looked up from germline, CDR1 is MNHEY and CDR2 is SMNVEV (reference sequence). The CDR3 is 13 residues long.